The TCR beta chain under discussion was sequenced for a study of cytomegalovirus exposure and HLA in healthy donors (dated by TCRdb to 2015 to 2018). At the level of the whole study: An earlier analysis of 587 of the donors reported around 280 Gb of sequence data and 100 million to 120 million unique TCR beta sequences obtained from around 180 million T cells. An early release that covered some 640 HLA-typed donors contained approximately 320 gigabases of sequencing data and tens of millions of unique TCR sequences. Among the roughly 390 genotyped donors, 75% to 90% belonged to the genetic ancestry cluster associated with self-reported Caucasian donors. The study aimed to test whether signatures of past pathogen exposure could be identified by cataloging public T cell receptors. The study used immunosequencing to profile the T cell repertoires of approximately 630 subjects and linked those repertoires to cytomegalovirus serostatus. Along with the roughly 610-subject first cohort, a separate validation cohort of over a hundred different subjects was used. To predict cytomegalovirus infection status, the study combined high-throughput TCR immunosequencing, statistical association of individual TCRs with disease status, and machine learning. To study patterns of TCR occurrence, a later analysis re-analyzed previously published TCR beta repertoires from 500 to 850 donors and added high-resolution HLA genotyping. The later analysis used no new phenotypic data to find candidate immune exposures, relying instead on TCR beta sequences and their occurrence across donors. To decide whether each TCR beta V gene segment behaved as functional or pseudogenic, an earlier analysis of approximately 620 of the donors relied on high-throughput TCR beta sequencing. Donor age, sex, ethnicity and CMV serostatus were collected together with the repertoire data. A later genetic analysis used genome-wide SNP genotypes for about 55% of the 666 donors, treating that subset as a discovery cohort. All discovery cohort repertoires had been generated using a single sequencing platform. HLA typing included class I and class II loci at four-digit resolution. Typing coverage differed by locus: A, B, C, DRB1 and DQB1 were typed in roughly 629-640 donors, DQA1 in 500 to 550, DPA1 in some 570, and DPB1 in about 450. Because of strong linkage in the cohort, roughly five DR-DQ haplotypes were treated as single units for association and clustering. Among 398 genotyped donors of the cohort, an average of about 220,000 unique TCR beta nucleotide sequences was sequenced per donor, of which roughly 17% were non-productive.

At the junction V is shortened by 4 bases and J by 1 base; bases outside the gene matches: 5. The CDR3 goes from the cysteine to the phenylalanine over 15 residues. Only the CDR3 DNA stays, 45 bases, in frame from base 1. Reading the germline V gene gives CDR1 SGHTA and CDR2 FQGNSA. Concerning this clone itself: It lacks a known antigen. No quality values exist for individual bases; no much larger clone is one base distant.

The investigation overall reported the following: Because some donors lacked HLA typing at each locus, the association tests relied only on the typed subset. A cluster of highly shared sequence variants was judged likely to be a technical artifact of the sequencing pipeline. At a false discovery rate of 0.05, a later analysis linked about 16,000 TCR beta sequences to specific HLA alleles. Only TCR beta chains were sequenced in this cohort, and the absence of alpha or paired-chain data limited detectable features. In a later analysis, the rate of TCR association differed among HLA loci, with DRB1 alleles having the most associated TCRs and HLA-C alleles having the fewest. A further reported finding was that TCR beta sequences accurately predicted the HLA-A and HLA-B alleles for most subjects in the first cohort. In both the original and validation cohorts, the classifier was reported to diagnose cytomegalovirus status with high specificity and sensitivity. Immune exposure information for the cohort was limited to CMV serostatus. In an earlier analysis of about 540 of the donors, most TCR beta V segments were observed in productive rearrangements about 90% or about 30% of the time, broadly matching IMGT annotations. Because counts were too low, roughly 18 rarely observed V segments, including chromosome 9 orphons, were left out of the earlier analysis of some 600 of the donors. While some public TCRs were present in many individuals, most TCR sequences turned up only very rarely across donors. In a later analysis, most CMV-associated TCR beta chains were found to appear HLA-restricted, with HLA associations seemingly driven largely by CMV exposure. Linkage disequilibrium might explain the correlated functional status among segregating V segments, but an unknown experimental factor could not be excluded. When HLA alleles, especially DR and DQ, strongly co-occurred, attributing TCR associations to individual alleles was difficult. In a later analysis, HLA-associated TCR beta chains showed more clonal expansion and lower generation probabilities than non-associated chains that were equally common. The 87-base-pair reads could not distinguish some IMGT-functional V segments, including TRBV6-2 and TRBV6-3, so those segments were excluded. A later genetic analysis reported fewer N-insertions in productive TCRs among donors in an Asian-associated ancestry cluster than the roughly 620-donor mean. The presence/absence analyses assumed that sequencing depth was roughly uniform across donors, and that assumption may not be true. An association between a missense DCLRE1C variant and V-gene and J-gene trimming of TCR beta chains was found in a later genetic analysis and replicated in an independent cohort. A total of 150 to 200 TCR beta chains were listed by the study as associated with cytomegalovirus. A few of the identified cytomegalovirus-associated TCR beta chains were confirmed in vitro to be specific for cytomegalovirus antigens. The authors suggested that the approach could potentially be extended to other disease states and immunological phenotypes. A later analysis reported that several top co-occurrence clusters appeared linked to parvovirus B19, influenza, CMV and Epstein-Barr virus.

In total, 500 to 700 healthy bone marrow donors made up the cohort. At the time of sampling, every cohort member was nominally healthy, though immune exposures that went unrecorded were likely present. The donor was CMV seronegative and was included in the group of 352 seronegative cohort members. A peripheral blood sample was collected from each donor, and TCR beta sequencing was performed on peripheral blood mononuclear cells. The Qiagen DNeasy Blood Extraction Kit was used to extract genomic DNA from the blood cell samples. Library generation was performed with the immunoSEQ multiplex PCR assay. A mixture of 60 forward primers for TCR Vbeta segments and 13 reverse primers for TCR Jbeta segments was used in the multiplex PCR. The CDR3 region of rearranged TCR beta genes was amplified from genomic DNA by a multiplex PCR assay. The amplified TCR beta libraries were sequenced on the Illumina HiSeq System as 87-base-pair reads. The study's own analysis went as follows. A later analysis counted approximately 76 million unique TCR beta chains across the 666 repertoires, and some 11 million of these chains were shared by at least two donors. To remove PCR and sequencing errors, raw reads were error-corrected and collapsed into unique sequences using a nearest-neighbor algorithm that merged closely related sequences. Alignment of CDR3 sequences to IMGT reference sequences was used to assign V, D and J gene segments. For a sequence to be retained, a match of at least six nucleotides to both a V gene segment and a J gene segment was required. Rearrangements were classified as productive when the CDR3 lacked stop codons and remained in frame with V and J, and all other rearrangements were classified as non-productive. CDR3 was defined according to IMGT convention as the region running from the second conserved V-encoded cysteine to the conserved J-encoded phenylalanine. The earlier analysis of some 550 of the donors excluded any sequence lacking an unambiguous match to a single V gene segment. An earlier analysis of fewer than 750 of the donors classified V segments as functional when productive rearrangements were above 56.7% and as segregating when the standard deviation between donors was above 5%. A statistical classification framework was built for diagnosing cytomegalovirus status from the catalog of TCR beta chain sequences. V and J gene assignment, in a later analysis, came from comparing TCR nucleotide sequences with IMGT/GENE-DB human TR gene sequences. Using the TCRdist pipeline, a later analysis assigned CDR3 sequences along with most-parsimonious VDJ recombination scenarios. In a later analysis, each TCR beta chain was defined by its CDR3 amino acid sequence together with its V-gene family, and reads without a unique V-gene family were excluded. In a later analysis, 450 to 600 highly shared, low-generation-probability nucleotide sequences were removed to address suspected cross-contamination and a sequencing artifact. In a later analysis, a clonal expansion index was calculated for each public chain from normalized within-repertoire ranks of inferred template counts. In a later analysis, generation probabilities were computed using a VDJ recombination model fitted to out-of-frame rearrangements, and the results were checked against IGoR. A later analysis scored TCR-TCR, TCR-HLA and TCR-CMV co-occurrence with hypergeometric tests, applying a repertoire-size bias correction to TCR pairs. False discovery rates were estimated in a later analysis by permuting HLA or CMV assignments 20 times. In a later analysis, co-occurring TCRs were grouped with DBSCAN, and TCRdist sequence similarity was added when clustering was performed within HLA-allele-positive subsets. Co-occurrence clustering excluded repertoires with fewer than 30,000 or more than 120,000 public chains, plus five with anomalous nucleotide sharing. The source is immuneACCESS, and TCRdb retained only in-frame sequences with V and J called. Part of the clones is not carried over; for the studies checked, unresolved V genes explain less than half of this, and the remainder is unexplained. V and J calls and clone size follow that table, whereas D and trimming were derived from the DNA. The table for this sample lists some 130,000 clones; around three quarters of them were counted only once. The ten largest clonotypes hold more than 2.5% of the sample.

Recombination joined TRBV7-2 with TRBJ1-1; 8 nucleotides in the junction match TRBD1. The receptor comes from a male donor in good health and CMV-seronegative. Sequenced: PBMCs. The nucleotide sequence reads as follows: TGTGCCAGCAGCTCCTACAGGGGGAAGAACACTGAAGCTTTCTTT. This codes for CASSSYRGKNTEAFF.